These 14 T cell receptor beta chains originate from one sample sequenced in a study of Graves' ophthalmopathy and Graves' hyperthyroidism. The authors amplified TCR beta CDR3 regions from RNA transcripts. HTBI primers were employed in first-round RT-PCR, then a second-round multiplex PCR followed. TCRdb reprocessed the multiplex PCR reads with MiXCR, giving one entry per CDR3 protein. This sample carries more than 300,000 distinct CDR3 sequences, 15% to 19% of them seen once, and the ten largest clones take approximately 7%. What was sequenced was peripheral blood. Receptor source: a woman aged 18-29 years with stable Graves' hyperthyroidism.

Ten or more counts support this clonotype. The chain links TRBV3-1 to TRBJ2-7, with D unresolved. The CDR3 has 15 residues. The V and J ends lost 1 base and 6 bases respectively, with 16 bases between them. Germline-derived CDR1 and CDR2 are LGHDT and YNNKEL (reference sequence). The chain's CDR3 is CASSQASAYNREQYF. The CDR3 DNA reads as TGTGCCAGCAGCCAAGCGTCCGCTTATAATCGCGAGCAGTACTTC.

This clonotype came up a few times. The J gene is TRBJ1-1, the V gene TRBV20-1; D is unresolved. Germline CDR1 DFQATT, CDR2 SNEGSKA (reference sequence). V was pared by 5 bases and J by 2 bases, with 12 bases between. The CDR3 runs to 13 residues. The CDR3 bases are TGCAGTGCTCTACTTTCGATTAACACTGAAGCTTTCTTT. Translated: CSALLSINTEAFF.

This sequence joins TRBV28 and TRBJ2-5, with D possibly being TRBD2 (6 bases). CDR3 length: 13 residues. The ends were cut back, 7 bases at V and 5 bases at J, with 14 bases in the middle. The V gene's germline CDR1 is MDHEN and CDR2 SYDVKM. This CDR3 reads CASTLPAGETQYF. The CDR3 nucleotides read TGTGCCAGCACCCTCCCGGCGGGGGAGACCCAGTACTTC.

This clonotype was detected ten times or more. The chain uses TRBV24-1 and TRBJ1-2; D remains unclear. V lost 5 bases to trimming and J lost 8 bases, with 11 bases between them. The germline gives CDR1 KGHDR, CDR2 SFDVKD. CDR3 size: 12 residues. The CDR3 DNA reads TGTGCCACCAGTGTTTGGATGGGGGGCTACACCTTC. Translation gives CATSVWMGGYTF.

This chain joins TRBV4-1 and TRBJ2-5; TRBD1 matches 8 bases. CDR3 size: 15 residues. Per the germline V gene, CDR1 is MGHRA and CDR2 is YSYEKL. The V and J ends lost 5 bases and 1 base, in that order; junction bases with no gene match: 6. The CDR3 bases are TGCGCCAGCAGCACTCCTCAGGGGGCCCAAGAGACCCAGTACTTC. It codes for CASSTPQGAQETQYF.

At least ten counts were recorded for this clonotype. The chain couples TRBV2 to TRBJ2-4, with 9 bases identical to TRBD2. Per germline, CDR1 SNHLY and CDR2 FYNNEI. Trimming took 4 bases from V and 0 from J; bases not matched to a gene: 7. CDR3 length: 17 amino acids. CDR3 sequence reads: CASSVVSGGLAKNIQYF. In DNA, the CDR3 is TGTGCCAGCAGTGTCGTTAGCGGGGGTCTAGCCAAAAACATTCAGTACTTC.

This clonotype was recorded at least ten times. V gene TRBV11-2 combines with J gene TRBJ1-2; possible D gene TRBD1, 5 bases. From germline, CDR1 is SGHAT and CDR2 FQNNGV. This CDR3 is 13 amino acids long. Trimming pared 5 bases from V and 4 bases from J, leaving 11 bases between. The CDR3 bases are TGTGCCAGCAGCCCCGAGGGGACCTATGGCTACACCTTC. This sequence encodes CASSPEGTYGYTF.

This clonotype came up many times. CDR3 sequence reads: CASSEVGLTGDYGYTF. The DNA of the CDR3 is TGTGCCAGCAGTGAAGTGGGGTTGACAGGGGACTATGGCTACACCTTC. The chain couples TRBV2 to TRBJ1-2, with TRBD1 matching 8 bases. The length of the CDR3 is 16 residues. Germline V gene lookup returns CDR1 SNHLY and CDR2 FYNNEI. Losses at the gene ends were 1 base for V and 3 bases for J; bases not matched to a gene: 7.

This clonotype has at least ten counts. The gene calls are TRBV10-1 and TRBJ1-5; a weak D match, TRBD1 (6 bases). CDR1 is WNHNN, CDR2 SYGVQD, per germline (reference sequence). Trimming cost V 3 bases and J 6 bases, with 9 bases left between them. The length of the CDR3 is 13 residues. The CDR3 protein is CASSDGQTQPQHF. CDR3 DNA: TGCGCCAGCAGTGACGGACAGACTCAGCCCCAGCATTTT.

This clonotype was detected ten times or more. This chain uses TRBV4-1 with TRBJ2-7; 10 nucleotides line up with TRBD1. CDR1 and CDR2 (germline): MGHRA, YSYEKL. The CDR3 sequence is 15 residues long. Unmatched junction bases numbered 3, after V lost 2 bases and J lost 2 bases. DNA of the CDR3: TGCGCCAGCAGCCAAATCGGGACAGGGGCCTACGAGCAGTACTTC. Protein: CASSQIGTGAYEQYF.

This clonotype was picked up many times. V is TRBV12-3 or TRBV12-4 and J is TRBJ1-5; unclear D gene. V was clipped by 3 bases and J by 6 bases, with 6 bases between them. The length of the CDR3 is 12 residues. The CDR3 protein is CASSLSGQPQHF. Here the CDR3 DNA reads TGTGCCAGCAGTTTGTCAGGTCAGCCCCAGCATTTT.

This clonotype was recorded at least ten times. This chain joins TRBV11-3 and TRBJ2-2, with 9 bases matching TRBD1. The germline V gene has CDR1 SGHNT and CDR2 YENEEA. The CDR3 is 15 residues long. The trim removed 1 base at V and 5 bases at J, leaving 2 bases unmatched. The CDR3 DNA is TGTGCCAGCAGCTTAGGGGGACAGGGAACCGGGGAGCTGTTTTTT. This sequence encodes CASSLGGQGTGELFF.

This clonotype was seen at least ten times. This chain uses TRBV12-3 or TRBV12-4 with TRBJ2-5; possible D gene TRBD1, 6 bases. Trimming took 7 bases from V and 5 from J, leaving 20 bases between them. The CDR3 totals 15 residues. CDR3: CASTSGHRGWETQYF. In DNA, the CDR3 is TGTGCCAGCACCTCGGGACACCGCGGCTGGGAGACCCAGTACTTC.

This clonotype was found many times. J is TRBJ2-7 and V is TRBV18; 7 bases match TRBD1. The V segment lost 6 bases and the J segment 7 bases; nucleotides outside the gene matches: 9. The germline gives CDR1 KGHSH, CDR2 LQKENI. The CDR3 is 13 residues long. The CDR3 DNA follows: TGTGCCAGCTCCTCCGACAGGGCGGAGGAGCAGTACTTC. It specifies CASSSDRAEEQYF. Full variable domain (rest looked up from reference TRBV18 and TRBJ2-7): NAGVMQNPRHLVRRRGQEARLRCSPMKGHSHVYWYRQLPEEGLKFMVYLQKENIIDESGMPKERFSAEFPKEGPSILRIQQVVRGDSAAYFCASSSDRAEEQYFGPGTRLTVT.